A selection of T cell receptor beta chains follows, all from one sample in a study of blood T cell repertoires in COVID-19. Clones were sequenced by immunoSEQ multiplex PCR, and TCRdb holds only the in-frame ones, with some missing. The sample has 150,000 to 200,000 clones; around 80% are singletons. Sequencing was performed on PBMCs or T cells enriched from blood (not recorded which). Receptors originate from a man aged 50 to 60 who had recovered from COVID-19. Both conserved end residues are part of each CDR3. Each record gives: D gene, clone size, V gene, J gene, CDR3 protein, CDR3 DNA. A D gene is named only where the DNA matches it firmly. Some rows mark clone size as missing; the rest say once, few, many or name a class of expanded clone.

>NA|NA|TRBV4-1|TRBJ2-5
CASSRGGAGGIQETQYF
TGCGCCAGCAGCCGCGGGGGGGCAGGGGGCATCCAAGAGACCCAGTACTTC
>TRBD1|NA|TRBV12-3/TRBV12-4|TRBJ2-1
CASSTHRGNEQFF
TGTGCCAGCAGTACCCACAGGGGCAATGAGCAGTTCTTC
>TRBD1|NA|TRBV19|TRBJ1-3
CASQGGIRSGNTIYF
TGTGCCAGTCAGGGGGGAATCCGCTCTGGAAACACCATATATTTT
>NA|NA|TRBV28|TRBJ1-2
CASSPGFYGYTF
TGTGCCAGCAGCCCGGGATTCTATGGCTACACCTTC
>NA|NA|TRBV11-2|TRBJ2-7
CASSLGATWAARYEQYF
TGTGCCAGCAGCTTAGGGGCTACGTGGGCAGCCCGGTACGAGCAGTACTTC
>TRBD1|few|TRBV5-1|TRBJ2-3
CASSLETGGGYF
TGCGCCAGCAGCTTGGAGACAGGGGGCGGGTATTTT
>NA|NA|TRBV25-1|TRBJ1-2
CASTGGVGYTF
TGTGCCAGCACCGGGGGGGTTGGCTACACCTTC
>NA|once|TRBV14|TRBJ2-7
CASSHYRASSYEQYF
TGTGCCAGCAGCCACTACAGGGCTAGCTCCTACGAGCAGTACTTC
>TRBD2|NA|TRBV5-1|TRBJ2-1
CASRGGLTSYNEQFF
TGCGCCAGCAGGGGGGGACTAACTTCCTACAATGAGCAGTTCTTC
>NA|once|TRBV19|TRBJ2-3
CATGLLSRSTDTQYF
TGTGCCACCGGACTATTATCCCGTAGCACAGATACGCAGTATTTT
>NA|NA|TRBV10-3|TRBJ2-7
CAISGGRGEQYF
TGTGCCATCAGTGGGGGAAGAGGGGAGCAGTACTTC
>NA|NA|TRBV11-3|TRBJ2-2
CASSLESGGPNTGELFF
TGTGCCAGCAGCTTAGAATCTGGGGGCCCGAACACCGGGGAGCTGTTTTTT
>NA|NA|TRBV7-2|TRBJ1-2
CASSLGGDYGYTF
TGTGCCAGCAGCTTAGGGGGGGACTATGGCTACACCTTC
>NA|NA|TRBV21-1|TRBJ2-1
CASSRVGLKQGAIEQFF
TGTGCCAGCAGCAGGGTGGGGTTAAAACAGGGGGCGATTGAGCAGTTCTTC
>NA|once|TRBV2|TRBJ1-1
CASSQGTEAFF
TGTGCCAGCAGTCAGGGCACTGAAGCTTTCTTT
>TRBD1|NA|TRBV7-9|TRBJ1-2
CASSLGTGHGYTF
TGTGCCAGCAGCTTAGGGACAGGGCACGGCTACACCTTC
>NA|few|TRBV28|TRBJ1-2
CASGQGPVYGYTF
TGTGCCAGCGGTCAGGGGCCCGTCTATGGCTACACCTTC
>NA|NA|TRBV28|TRBJ1-6
CASRSGEYNSPLHF
TGTGCCAGCAGAAGCGGGGAGTATAATTCACCCCTCCACTTT
>TRBD1|NA|TRBV5-3|TRBJ1-2
CARSPSDRDANYGYTF
TGTGCCAGAAGCCCCTCGGACAGGGACGCTAACTATGGCTACACCTTC
>NA|NA|TRBV15|TRBJ1-5
CATSSPRRGSNQPQHF
TGTGCCACCAGCAGCCCGAGACGGGGTAGCAATCAGCCCCAGCATTTT
>TRBD1|NA|TRBV28|TRBJ2-1
CASSRAGTAYNEQFF
TGTGCCAGCAGTCGCGCCGGGACAGCGTATAATGAGCAGTTCTTC
>TRBD1|few|TRBV5-4|TRBJ2-7
CASSSSGTGVYEQYF
TGTGCCAGCAGCTCCTCCGGGACAGGGGTCTACGAGCAGTACTTC
>NA|once|TRBV6-6|TRBJ1-2
CASSSLGVGGYTF
TGTGCCAGCAGCAGCTTGGGAGTCGGCGGCTACACCTTC
>NA|NA|TRBV2|TRBJ1-5
CASSFGSDQPQHF
TGTGCCAGCAGCTTCGGGAGCGATCAGCCCCAGCATTTT
>TRBD2|once|TRBV30|TRBJ2-1
CAWGTGTRGGEQFF
TGTGCCTGGGGAACCGGGACTAGAGGAGGTGAGCAGTTCTTC
>NA|NA|TRBV30|TRBJ1-6
CAWSVKSGGRGHF
TGTGCCTGGAGTGTAAAGTCTGGCGGCCGCGGCCACTTT
>NA|NA|TRBV19|TRBJ2-3
CASSTLGVNTQYF
TGTGCCAGTAGTACCCTAGGGGTAAATACGCAGTATTTT
>TRBD1|NA|TRBV18|TRBJ2-1
CASSPPQGVGEQFF
TGTGCCAGCTCACCACCCCAGGGGGTCGGTGAGCAGTTCTTC
>TRBD1|NA|TRBV7-9|TRBJ1-4
CASGQGAANEKLFF
TGTGCCAGCGGACAGGGGGCAGCTAATGAAAAACTGTTTTTT
>TRBD1|NA|TRBV23-1|TRBJ2-1
CASSPPAGDSSYNEQFF
TGCGCCAGCAGTCCCCCCGCCGGGGACAGCTCCTACAATGAGCAGTTCTTC
>NA|NA|TRBV12-5|TRBJ2-2
CASGVGDGSTGELFF
TGTGCTAGTGGTGTCGGGGACGGGAGCACCGGGGAGCTGTTTTTT
>NA|NA|TRBV5-6|TRBJ1-2
CASSFFDRANYGYTF
TGTGCCAGCAGCTTCTTTGACAGAGCTAACTATGGCTACACCTTC
>NA|NA|TRBV5-5|TRBJ1-2
CASSLAFSTSTNYGYTF
TGTGCCAGCAGCTTGGCGTTCAGTACCTCAACTAACTATGGCTACACCTTC
>TRBD1|NA|TRBV6-5|TRBJ1-1
CASTPPRGMNTEAFF
TGTGCCAGCACCCCACCCAGGGGGATGAACACTGAAGCTTTCTTT
>NA|NA|TRBV2|TRBJ1-2
CASRGRQRGYTF
TGTGCCAGCAGGGGAAGACAGCGAGGCTACACCTTC
>TRBD2|NA|TRBV5-1|TRBJ2-5
CASSRTSGERQETQYF
TGCGCCAGCAGTCGGACTAGCGGGGAAAGGCAAGAGACCCAGTACTTC
>NA|once|TRBV3-1/TRBV3-2|TRBJ1-5
CASSASGNQPQHF
TGTGCCAGCAGCGCCAGCGGCAATCAGCCCCAGCATTTT
>NA|NA|TRBV5-6|TRBJ1-4
CASSSEVGSEKLFF
TGTGCCAGCAGCTCTGAGGTGGGGAGCGAAAAACTGTTTTTT
>NA|NA|TRBV5-1|TRBJ1-3
CASSLADSSGNTIYF
TGCGCCAGCAGCTTGGCGGACAGCTCTGGAAACACCATATATTTT
>NA|NA|TRBV30|TRBJ1-1
CAWAKWGKITEAFF
TGTGCCTGGGCTAAATGGGGCAAAATAACTGAAGCTTTCTTT
>NA|NA|TRBV13|TRBJ1-1
CASSSTDMNTEAFF
TGTGCCAGCAGCAGCACAGACATGAACACTGAAGCTTTCTTT
>TRBD1|few|TRBV3-1/TRBV3-2|TRBJ1-4
CASSQNRGPGEKLFF
TGTGCCAGCAGCCAGAACAGGGGGCCGGGTGAAAAACTGTTTTTT
>NA|NA|TRBV6-1|TRBJ2-7
CASSESWRQAYEQYF
TGTGCCAGCAGTGAATCCTGGAGGCAGGCCTACGAGCAGTACTTC
>TRBD1|NA|TRBV19|TRBJ1-6
CASSDRVGNSPLHF
TGTGCCAGTAGTGACAGGGTTGGTAATTCACCCCTCCACTTT
>NA|NA|TRBV6-2/TRBV6-3|TRBJ2-2
CASSFRPANTGELFF
TGTGCCAGCAGTTTCAGGCCGGCGAACACCGGGGAGCTGTTTTTT
>TRBD1|once|TRBV11-2|TRBJ1-2
CASSLQGALDYGYTF
TGTGCCAGCAGCTTACAGGGGGCGTTGGACTATGGCTACACCTTC
>TRBD1|NA|TRBV11-2|TRBJ1-2
CASRRTGDYGYTF
TGTGCCAGCAGACGGACAGGGGACTATGGCTACACCTTC
>NA|NA|TRBV7-7|TRBJ2-6
CASSPGSSGANVLTF
TGTGCTAGCAGCCCAGGTAGCTCTGGGGCCAACGTCCTGACTTTC
>NA|NA|TRBV18|TRBJ1-2
CASSPPSAGAYGYTF
TGTGCCAGCTCACCACCTTCCGCAGGGGCCTATGGCTACACCTTC
>NA|NA|TRBV30|TRBJ1-1
CAWSVIQFRGEAFF
TGTGCCTGGAGTGTGATCCAGTTCAGGGGTGAAGCTTTCTTT
>NA|once|TRBV29-1|TRBJ1-1
CSSTGGQGNTEAFF
TGCAGCTCTACGGGGGGCCAAGGGAACACTGAAGCTTTCTTT